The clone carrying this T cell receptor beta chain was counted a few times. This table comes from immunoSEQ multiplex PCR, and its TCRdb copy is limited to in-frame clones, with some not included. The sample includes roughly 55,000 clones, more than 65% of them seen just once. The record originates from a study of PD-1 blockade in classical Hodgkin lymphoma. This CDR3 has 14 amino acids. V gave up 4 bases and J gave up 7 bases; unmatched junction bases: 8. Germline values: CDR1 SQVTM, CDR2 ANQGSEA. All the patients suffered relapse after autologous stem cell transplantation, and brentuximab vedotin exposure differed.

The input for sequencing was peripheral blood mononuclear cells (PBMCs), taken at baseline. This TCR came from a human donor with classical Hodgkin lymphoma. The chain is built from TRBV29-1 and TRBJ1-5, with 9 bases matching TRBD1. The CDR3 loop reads CSVGLSTGGQPQHF. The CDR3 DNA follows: TGCAGCGTTGGACTGTCGACAGGGGGACAGCCCCAGCATTTT.